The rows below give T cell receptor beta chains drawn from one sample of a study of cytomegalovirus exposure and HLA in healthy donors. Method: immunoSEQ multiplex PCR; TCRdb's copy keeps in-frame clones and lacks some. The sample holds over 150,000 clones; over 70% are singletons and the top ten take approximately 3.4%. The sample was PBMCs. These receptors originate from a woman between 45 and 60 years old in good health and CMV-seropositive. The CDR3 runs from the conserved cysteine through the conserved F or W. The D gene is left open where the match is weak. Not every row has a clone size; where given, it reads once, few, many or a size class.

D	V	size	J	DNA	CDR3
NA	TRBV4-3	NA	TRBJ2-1	TGCGCCAGCAGCCAGGAGACGGGATTGGCCAATGAGCAGTTCTTC	CASSQETGLANEQFF
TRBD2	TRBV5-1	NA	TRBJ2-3	TGCGCCAGCAGCTTTCGACTAGCGGGGGGGCAGGCAGATACGCAGTATTTT	CASSFRLAGGQADTQYF
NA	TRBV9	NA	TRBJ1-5	TGTGCCAGCAGCACCACCGGACAGCCAGATCAGCCCCAGCATTTT	CASSTTGQPDQPQHF
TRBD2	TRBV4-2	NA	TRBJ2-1	TGTGCCAGCAGCCCCGGTTTAGGGACTAGCTCCTACAATGAGCAGTTCTTC	CASSPGLGTSSYNEQFF
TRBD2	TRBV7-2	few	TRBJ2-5	TGTGCCAGCAGCTCCCGTATCAGCGGGGTGGTTGGGACCCAGTACTTC	CASSSRISGVVGTQYF
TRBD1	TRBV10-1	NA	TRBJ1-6	TGCGCCAGCAGTGACGGGACAGCTGCACTGAGCTCCTATAATTCACCCCTCCACTTT	CASSDGTAALSSYNSPLHF
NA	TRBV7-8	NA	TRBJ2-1	TGTGCCAGCAGCCCCCTCTTGCGAGATGACAATGAGCAGTTCTTC	CASSPLLRDDNEQFF
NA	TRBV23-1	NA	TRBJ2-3	TGCGCCAGCATTTCAAACGGCCAGGGAGGAACAGATACGCAGTATTTT	CASISNGQGGTDTQYF
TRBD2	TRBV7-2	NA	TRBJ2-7	TGTGCCAGCAGCTTTGCGGGAGCCGCCAACGAGCAGTACTTC	CASSFAGAANEQYF
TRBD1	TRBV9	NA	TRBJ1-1	TGTGCCAGCAGCGTGGGCGACAGGGTTTACACTGAAGCTTTCTTT	CASSVGDRVYTEAFF
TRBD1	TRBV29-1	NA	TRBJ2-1	TGCAGCGTTGCCTACAGGGGCGGATACAATGAGCAGTTCTTC	CSVAYRGGYNEQFF
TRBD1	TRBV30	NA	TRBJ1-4	TGTGCCTGGAGGGGACAGGGGGCATATGAAAAACTGTTTTTT	CAWRGQGAYEKLFF
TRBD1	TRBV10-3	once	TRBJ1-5	TGTGCCATCCGGGACAGGGATCAGCCCCAGCATTTT	CAIRDRDQPQHF
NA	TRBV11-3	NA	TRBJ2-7	TGTGCCAGCAGCTCGCGGGTCGAGCAGTACTTC	CASSSRVEQYF
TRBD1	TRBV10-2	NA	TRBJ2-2	TGCGCCAGCAGTCCCCCGGGGGACAGGGCCCCGAACACCGGGGAGCTGTTTTTT	CASSPPGDRAPNTGELFF
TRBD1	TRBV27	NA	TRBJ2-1	TGTGCCAGCAGAAGGGACAGGAGGGGTGAGCAGTTCTTC	CASRRDRRGEQFF
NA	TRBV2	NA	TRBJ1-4	TGTGCCAGCAGTGAAGGGCTACAGTGGGAAAAACTGTTTTTT	CASSEGLQWEKLFF
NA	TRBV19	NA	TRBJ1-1	TGTGCCAGTAGCGGACAGACGATCAGCACTGAAGCTTTCTTT	CASSGQTISTEAFF
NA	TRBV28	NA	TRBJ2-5	TGTGCCAGCAGTTCCCAGTACCTTCGTGACTCAAGCCCTCAAGAGACCCAGTACTTC	CASSSQYLRDSSPQETQYF
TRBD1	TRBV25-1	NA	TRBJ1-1	TGTGCCAGCAGTGAAACAGGGGCCCTAAGGGGCACTGAAGCTTTCTTT	CASSETGALRGTEAFF
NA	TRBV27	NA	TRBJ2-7	TGTGCCAGCAGTTTATCACCTACCTCCTACGAGCAGTACTTC	CASSLSPTSYEQYF
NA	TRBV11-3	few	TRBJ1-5	TGTGCCAGCAGCTTAGGGGGCCTTCAGCCCCAGCATTTT	CASSLGGLQPQHF
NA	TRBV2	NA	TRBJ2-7	TGTGCCAGCAGGCAGGGTTCCTACGAGCAGTACTTC	CASRQGSYEQYF
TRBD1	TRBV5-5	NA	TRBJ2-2	TGTGCCAGCAGCCAGGGGGCTGGAACCGGGGAGCTGTTTTTT	CASSQGAGTGELFF
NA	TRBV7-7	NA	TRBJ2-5	TGTGCTAGCAGCTTAACGGGTGTCCAAGAGACCCAGTACTTC	CASSLTGVQETQYF
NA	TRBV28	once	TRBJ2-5	TGTGCCAGCAGTCCCCCACGGGGCCAAGAGACCCAGTACTTC	CASSPPRGQETQYF
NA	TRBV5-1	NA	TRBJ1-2	TGCGCCAGCAGCTTGGGCCAGATCTATGGCTACACCTTC	CASSLGQIYGYTF
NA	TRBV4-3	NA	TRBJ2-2	TGCGCCAGCAGACCGGGACACGGGACCGGGGAGCTGTTTTTT	CASRPGHGTGELFF
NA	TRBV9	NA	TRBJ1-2	TGTGCCAGCAGCGTAGCCTTACCCGGGGGAGCAGGTGAAACCAACTATGGCTACACCTTC	CASSVALPGGAGETNYGYTF
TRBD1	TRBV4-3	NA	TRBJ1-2	TGCGCCAGCAGCCAGGGGGCAGGGGGCGAGTGGAACTATGGCTACACCTTC	CASSQGAGGEWNYGYTF
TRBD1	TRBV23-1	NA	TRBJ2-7	TGCGCCAGCCCTCCGCGGCTCTTCAACAGGGGGTGGTCCTACGAGCAGTACTTC	CASPPRLFNRGWSYEQYF
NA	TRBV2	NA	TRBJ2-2	TGTGCCAGCAGTGCGAGGGCTTCGGTGGCGGGGAACACCGGGGAGCTGTTTTTT	CASSARASVAGNTGELFF
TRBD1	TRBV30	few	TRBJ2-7	TGTGCCTGGAGTGACCCCCGGGACAGGGGAAAACACGAGCAGTACTTC	CAWSDPRDRGKHEQYF
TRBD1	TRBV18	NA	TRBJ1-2	TGTGCCAGCTCACCGGAGGGGGCCAACTATGGCTACACCTTC	CASSPEGANYGYTF
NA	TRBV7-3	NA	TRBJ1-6	TGTGCCAGCAGCCCGACACTTTCACCCCTCCACTTT	CASSPTLSPLHF
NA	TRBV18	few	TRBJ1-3	TGTGCCAGCTCGCTGGACAGCTTCTCTGGAAACACCATATATTTT	CASSLDSFSGNTIYF
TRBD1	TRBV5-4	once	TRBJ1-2	TGTGCCAGCAGCTTGGGGACAGGGTATGGCTACACCTTC	CASSLGTGYGYTF
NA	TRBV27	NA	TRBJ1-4	TGTGCCAGCAGTTTATACTTCGGGAATACTAATGAAAAACTGTTTTTT	CASSLYFGNTNEKLFF
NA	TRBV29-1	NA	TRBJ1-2	TGCAGCGTTGAAGATAATCCCAGGGACTATGGCTACACCTTC	CSVEDNPRDYGYTF
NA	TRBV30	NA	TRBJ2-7	TGTGCCTGGAGTGTAGGGCAGGGGCCCTACGAGCAGTACTTC	CAWSVGQGPYEQYF
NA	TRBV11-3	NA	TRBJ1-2	TGTGCCAGCAGCCCCGGGAACTATGGCTACACCTTC	CASSPGNYGYTF
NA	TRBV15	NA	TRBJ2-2	TGTGCCACCAGCAGTATAATATTAACCGGGGAGAACACCGGGGAGCTGTTTTTT	CATSSIILTGENTGELFF
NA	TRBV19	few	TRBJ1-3	TGTGCCAGTAGTATCCCCAACTCTGGAAACACCATATATTTT	CASSIPNSGNTIYF
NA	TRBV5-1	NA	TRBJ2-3	TGCGCCAGCAGGCTAGAAGTGCCAGATACGCAGTATTTT	CASRLEVPDTQYF
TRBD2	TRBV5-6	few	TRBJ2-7	TGTGCCAGCAGGGCTGGACTAGCGGGAGGAAGCTACGAGCAGTACTTC	CASRAGLAGGSYEQYF
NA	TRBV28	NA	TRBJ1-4	TGTGCCATCAATAGGGGGTCAGAAAAACTGTTTTTT	CAINRGSEKLFF
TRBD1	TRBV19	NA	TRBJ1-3	TGTGCCAGTAGTACAATTGGGACAGCGAGCTCTGGAAACACCATATATTTT	CASSTIGTASSGNTIYF
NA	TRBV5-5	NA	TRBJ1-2	TGTGCCAGCAGCCTGGAGGGATCGGGAGGCTACACCTTC	CASSLEGSGGYTF
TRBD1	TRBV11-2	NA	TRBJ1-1	TGTGCCAGCAGCTTAGTGGGTACAGGGGGCAACACTGAAGCTTTCTTT	CASSLVGTGGNTEAFF
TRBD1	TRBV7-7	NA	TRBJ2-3	TGTGCTAGCAGCTTAGCCTGGGACAGGGCCTACCATAGCACAGATACGCAGTATTTT	CASSLAWDRAYHSTDTQYF
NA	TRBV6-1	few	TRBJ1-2	TGTGCCAGCAGTGAAGCATTTGGCACACCCTATGGCTACACCTTC	CASSEAFGTPYGYTF
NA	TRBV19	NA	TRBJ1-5	TGTGCCAGTGATAGCTACGATAGCAATCAGCCCCAGCATTTT	CASDSYDSNQPQHF
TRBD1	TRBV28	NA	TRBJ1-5	TGTGCCAGCAGTCCCACATTGAGGACAGGGAATCGAAATCAGCCCCAGCATTTT	CASSPTLRTGNRNQPQHF
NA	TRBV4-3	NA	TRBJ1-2	TGCGCCAGCAGCCAAGCGAGTGGGGTGGGACTAGGCTACACCTTC	CASSQASGVGLGYTF